Listed below are T cell receptor beta chains from one sample, sequenced in a study of a mutant IDH1 vaccine in newly diagnosed glioma. These receptors are not linked to any known antigen. Libraries were prepared by immunoSEQ multiplex PCR; TCRdb keeps only in-frame clonotypes and omits some of them. The data show more than 50,000 clones, with approximately 89% seen just once and more than 1.5% held by the top ten. The sample consisted of PBMCs, taken from a glioma patient whose treatment included an IDH1 peptide vaccine. The receptors were gathered from a man between 35 and 55 years old with glioma. Each CDR3 is given with its conserved first and last residue. A D gene is named only where the DNA matches it firmly. A clone size is listed for some rows: how often the clone was seen (once, few, many), or a class if it is expanded.

14,-,TRBV5-4,-,TRBJ2-3,TGTGCCAGCAGCCCACCCATAGGGGCGAGTACGCAGTATTTT,CASSPPIGASTQYF
16,-,TRBV19,-,TRBJ1-5,TGTGCCAGTACCATGAGGACGGCTTATAGCAATCAGCCCCAGCATTTT,CASTMRTAYSNQPQHF
17,TRBD1,TRBV28,-,TRBJ2-5,TGTGCCAGCAGTTTAAGAGGGACAGGGGGTTCCAGGGAGACCCAGTACTTC,CASSLRGTGGSRETQYF
16,TRBD2,TRBV5-1,-,TRBJ2-2,TGCGCCAGCAGCTTGTCAGCGGGAGCGAACACCGGGGAGCTGTTTTTT,CASSLSAGANTGELFF
15,-,TRBV7-3,-,TRBJ2-1,TGTGCCAGCAGCTTCCAACCCCGCTCCTACAATGAGCAGTTCTTC,CASSFQPRSYNEQFF
14,-,TRBV5-4,-,TRBJ2-1,TGTGCCAGCAGCCCACGGACAGACTACAATGAGCAGTTCTTC,CASSPRTDYNEQFF
16,TRBD2,TRBV9,-,TRBJ2-3,TGTGCCAGCAGCGGAGGAGGACTAGGAAGCACAGATACGCAGTATTTT,CASSGGGLGSTDTQYF
16,-,TRBV13,-,TRBJ2-1,TGTGCCAGCAGCTTAGATGGCAGGGGTCCCTACAATGAGCAGTTCTTC,CASSLDGRGPYNEQFF
15,-,TRBV6-5,once,TRBJ2-5,TGTGCCAGCAGTTACTCTAGACGGACCGTGGAGACCCAGTACTTC,CASSYSRRTVETQYF
15,TRBD2,TRBV5-6,-,TRBJ2-7,TGTGCCAGCAGCCCCAGACTAGCGGGAGCGGTTGAGCAGTACTTC,CASSPRLAGAVEQYF
16,-,TRBV19,-,TRBJ2-2,TGTGCCAGTAGCCCTTCCGGGCAGGGGAACACCGGGGAGCTGTTTTTT,CASSPSGQGNTGELFF
17,TRBD1,TRBV19,-,TRBJ2-4,TGTGCCAGTAGTATAGATGGAGGACAGGGAGCCAAAAACATTCAGTACTTC,CASSIDGGQGAKNIQYF
17,TRBD2,TRBV4-3,-,TRBJ2-2,TGCGCCAGCAGCCCTTTAGCGGGAGCAGGGTTGACCGGGGAGCTGTTTTTT,CASSPLAGAGLTGELFF
15,-,TRBV6-1,-,TRBJ1-1,TGTGCCATCGACGACCCCAGCGAGGTTAACACTGAAGCTTTCTTT,CAIDDPSEVNTEAFF
18,TRBD1,TRBV7-9,-,TRBJ2-6,TGTGCCAGCAGCACCCGTCCGCGACAGGGCTCTGGGGCCAACGTCCTGACTTTC,CASSTRPRQGSGANVLTF
13,-,TRBV7-2,once,TRBJ2-5,TGTGCCAGCAGCTTTAGCGGCCAAGAGACCCAGTACTTC,CASSFSGQETQYF
15,-,TRBV5-1,once,TRBJ1-2,TGCGCCAGCAGCTTGGCAGACGGGGACGGAGATGGCTACACCTTC,CASSLADGDGDGYTF
13,-,TRBV14,-,TRBJ1-6,TGTGCCAGCAGCCAACAGTATAATTCACCCCTCCACTTT,CASSQQYNSPLHF
16,-,TRBV19,-,TRBJ2-6,TGTGCCAGTACGTCCCGGCAGGGTTCTGGGGCCAACGTCCTGACTTTC,CASTSRQGSGANVLTF
14,-,TRBV19,-,TRBJ2-5,TGTGCCAGTAGTTCTCAGGCACTTGGGGAGACCCAGTACTTC,CASSSQALGETQYF
16,TRBD1,TRBV5-4,-,TRBJ2-7,TGTGCCAGCAGCTCCGGGGGACAGGGGGTTTCCTACGAGCAGTACTTC,CASSSGGQGVSYEQYF
14,TRBD1,TRBV10-3,-,TRBJ2-1,TGTGCCATCAGTGATAGGGGGCTCTACAATGAGCAGTTCTTC,CAISDRGLYNEQFF
13,-,TRBV9,-,TRBJ2-7,TGTGCCAGCAGCCCAGGGGCGAGATACGAGCAGTACTTC,CASSPGARYEQYF
14,-,TRBV5-1,once,TRBJ1-1,TGCGCCAGCAGCTGGGGGAGAGGCCCGGGTGAAGCTTTCTTT,CASSWGRGPGEAFF
17,-,TRBV19,-,TRBJ2-4,TGTGCCAGTAGCCCTCCCACAGGGAGCGGAGCCAAAAACATTCAGTACTTC,CASSPPTGSGAKNIQYF
15,TRBD2,TRBV6-1,-,TRBJ2-7,TGTGCCAGCAGTGAAGGCGCGGGAGAAAGCTACGAGCAGTACTTC,CASSEGAGESYEQYF
12,-,TRBV29-1,-,TRBJ2-3,TGCAGCGTAAGTGGGGACACAGATACGCAGTATTTT,CSVSGDTDTQYF
12,-,TRBV28,once,TRBJ1-2,TGTGCCAGCAACGGGGGCGACTATGGCTACACCTTC,CASNGGDYGYTF
15,TRBD1,TRBV25-1,-,TRBJ2-7,TGTGCCAGCGATGAGGGGACAGGACTTATCTACGAGCAGTACTTC,CASDEGTGLIYEQYF
14,TRBD1,TRBV18,-,TRBJ1-6,TGTGCCAGCTCACCACGAGACAGGGGTTCACCCCTCCACTTT,CASSPRDRGSPLHF
12,TRBD1,TRBV29-1,-,TRBJ2-7,TGCAGCGTCGGGACAGGGGGCTACGAGCAGTACTTC,CSVGTGGYEQYF